The rows below give T cell receptor beta chains drawn from one sample of a study of CD8 T cells in Susac syndrome. TCRdb recomputed calls from the immunoSEQ multiplex PCR reads with MiXCR, one row per CDR3 protein. The sample lists approximately 190,000 distinct CDR3 sequences, around 95% seen once, with around 0.16% in the top ten. The specimen was CD8+ T cells from PBMCs. The source is a human donor with Susac syndrome. Each CDR3 is given with its conserved first and last residue. The order of the fields is V gene, D gene, J gene, clone size, CDR3 length, CDR3 DNA, CDR3 protein. A D gene is named only where the DNA matches it firmly. Size values are once, few and many counts, or a class for expanded clones, and some rows have none.

TRBV30	TRBD2	TRBJ2-1	.	16	TGTGCCTGGAGTCTAAAATTAGCGGGGTCCCACAATGAGCAGTTCTTC	CAWSLKLAGSHNEQFF
TRBV27	.	TRBJ2-7	.	12	TGTGCCAGCAGTTTCCAGGGAGACGAGCAGTACTTC	CASSFQGDEQYF
TRBV13	.	TRBJ2-1	.	14	TGTGCCAGCAGCTCCGCCGGGGACCCCAATGAGCAGTTCTTC	CASSSAGDPNEQFF
TRBV10-3	TRBD1	TRBJ1-6	.	15	TGTGCCATCAGGGACACCGGGACAGCGAATTCACCCCTCCACTTT	CAIRDTGTANSPLHF
TRBV19	.	TRBJ2-7	once	14	TGTGCCAGTAGTATCGTGGGAGGAACCTACGAGCAGTACTTC	CASSIVGGTYEQYF
TRBV9	TRBD2	TRBJ2-1	.	16	TGTGCCAGCAGCGAGGGGACTAGCGGCCCCCTGGATGAGCAGTTCTTC	CASSEGTSGPLDEQFF
TRBV4-1	.	TRBJ1-5	.	14	TGCGCCAGCAGCCATGAGGGGAGCAATCAGCCCCAGCATTTT	CASSHEGSNQPQHF
TRBV12-3/TRBV12-4	TRBD1	TRBJ2-1	.	14	TGTGCCAGCAGTCCGGGACAGGGGGCTAATGAGCAGTTCTTC	CASSPGQGANEQFF
TRBV29-1	.	TRBJ2-7	.	14	TGCAGCGTTGCATCCCGAGGGGGGCCTCCCGAGCAGTACTTC	CSVASRGGPPEQYF
TRBV6-5	.	TRBJ2-3	.	14	TGTGCCAGCAGTTTGTGGAAGGAGACAGATACGCAGTATTTT	CASSLWKETDTQYF
TRBV5-1	.	TRBJ2-7	.	15	TGCGCCAGCAGCAGCCGGGAAGCAAAGGTCTACGAGCAGTACTTC	CASSSREAKVYEQYF
TRBV30	TRBD1	TRBJ2-7	.	14	TGTGCCTGGAGTGGGGACAGAAGCTCCTACGAGCAGTACTTC	CAWSGDRSSYEQYF
TRBV12-3/TRBV12-4	.	TRBJ2-7	.	14	TGTGCCAGCAATCTTGGGACGGGCGCCTACGAGCAGTACTTC	CASNLGTGAYEQYF
TRBV15	.	TRBJ1-5	.	13	TGTGCCACCAGCAGAGCAGGCAATCAGCCCCAGCATTTT	CATSRAGNQPQHF
TRBV11-2	.	TRBJ2-5	.	16	TGTGCCAGCAGCTTACTGGGGGGGCGCAGCCAAGAGACCCAGTACTTC	CASSLLGGRSQETQYF
TRBV6-1	TRBD2	TRBJ2-3	.	16	TGTGCCAGCAGCGGTGTGGCTAGCGGGAAGACAGATACGCAGTATTTT	CASSGVASGKTDTQYF
TRBV13	TRBD2	TRBJ2-7	.	15	TGTGCCAGCAGCTTATTCTCCACGGGGGGCTACGAGCAGTACTTC	CASSLFSTGGYEQYF
TRBV4-2	TRBD1	TRBJ2-6	.	17	TGTGCCAGCAGCCCGTCCGACAGGGCTCCTGGGGCCAACGTCCTGACTTTC	CASSPSDRAPGANVLTF
TRBV2	.	TRBJ2-5	once	12	TGTGCCAGCGAGGGACGGCAAGAGACCCAGTACTTC	CASEGRQETQYF
TRBV9	TRBD1	TRBJ2-2	.	14	TGTGCCAGCAGCGTAGGGGACAGCACCGGGGAGCTGTTTTTT	CASSVGDSTGELFF
TRBV5-1	TRBD1	TRBJ1-2	.	17	TGCGCCAGCAGCTTGGAGGGACAGGGGGCTGGTAACTATGGCTACACCTTC	CASSLEGQGAGNYGYTF
TRBV6-2/TRBV6-3	.	TRBJ2-1	.	14	TGTGCCAGCAGTTACTCTTATTATTCCGATGAGCAGTTCTTC	CASSYSYYSDEQFF
TRBV7-8	TRBD2	TRBJ2-3	.	16	TGTGCCAGCAGCTTCCTAGCGGGGGGGCTTCAAGATACGCAGTATTTT	CASSFLAGGLQDTQYF
TRBV3-1	.	TRBJ2-5	.	13	TGTGCCAGCAGCCCCGAGGGCAGCGGCGGTACCTACTTC	CASSPEGSGGTYF
TRBV30	.	TRBJ2-1	.	12	TGTGCCTGGAGTGCTGGATTTGATGAGCAGTTCTTC	CAWSAGFDEQFF
TRBV9	.	TRBJ2-5	.	14	TGTGCCAGCAGCGTCGCGGGACAGCAAGAGACCCAGTACTTC	CASSVAGQQETQYF
TRBV30	TRBD1	TRBJ2-1	.	14	TGTGCCTGGACGACAGGGGGCTCCTACAATGAGCAGTTCTTC	CAWTTGGSYNEQFF
TRBV6-1	.	TRBJ2-7	.	13	TGTGCCCTTACGGGGATAGAGTCCTACGAGCAGTACTTC	CALTGIESYEQYF
TRBV6-4	.	TRBJ2-3	.	12	TGTGCAAGACGGGACATGGACGATACGCAGTATTTT	CARRDMDDTQYF
TRBV9	.	TRBJ2-6	.	18	TGTGCCAGCAGTGACCCAGAGCACAGCTTCTCTGGGGCCAACGTCCTGACTTTC	CASSDPEHSFSGANVLTF
TRBV5-1	TRBD1	TRBJ2-3	.	14	TGCGCCAGCAGCGAAGGGACAGGTACAGATACGCAGTATTTT	CASSEGTGTDTQYF
TRBV30	.	TRBJ1-1	.	13	TGTGCCTGGACACAGGGACGAAACACTGAAGCTTTCTTT	CAWTQGRNTEAFF
TRBV23-1	.	TRBJ1-5	.	12	TGCGCCAGCAGTCATTATCGTCAGCCCCAGCATTTT	CASSHYRQPQHF
TRBV20-1	TRBD1	TRBJ2-1	once	14	TGCAGTGCTAGTGGGGTAGGACAGGGGAATGAGCAGTTCTTC	CSASGVGQGNEQFF
TRBV11-2	.	TRBJ1-2	.	14	TGTGCCAGCAGCTCGGGTGCGGCTAACTATGGCTACACCTTC	CASSSGAANYGYTF
TRBV4-1	.	TRBJ2-4	.	15	TGCGCCAGCAGCCAGATACAGGTAGCCAAAAACATTCAGTACTTC	CASSQIQVAKNIQYF
TRBV12-3/TRBV12-4	TRBD2	TRBJ2-3	.	16	TGTGCCAGCAGTTATCCGACTAGCGGGAGCCCAGATACGCAGTATTTT	CASSYPTSGSPDTQYF
TRBV12-3/TRBV12-4	.	TRBJ2-3	.	11	TGTGCCATCAAGGGGGGTGATACGCAGTATTTT	CAIKGGDTQYF
TRBV4-1	.	TRBJ1-1	once	12	TGCGCCAGCAGCTCCCGAGAGACTGAAGCTTTCTTT	CASSSRETEAFF
TRBV12-3/TRBV12-4	.	TRBJ1-1	.	13	TGTGCCAGCACTCCCCGGCTTGGGGGTGAAGCTTTCTTT	CASTPRLGGEAFF
TRBV5-6	TRBD2	TRBJ2-7	.	16	TGTGCCAGCACCGACTTCGAGCGGGGAAGTTTCTACGAGCAGTACTTC	CASTDFERGSFYEQYF
TRBV13	TRBD2	TRBJ2-7	.	16	TGTGCCAGCAGCTTCATGGGGCGGGAGGGAGGAGACGAGCAGTACTTC	CASSFMGREGGDEQYF
TRBV5-6	TRBD1	TRBJ1-2	.	15	TGTGCCAGCAGCTTCGGGAGACAGGGATTAGATGGCTACACCTTC	CASSFGRQGLDGYTF
TRBV28	TRBD1	TRBJ2-1	.	16	TGTGCCAGCAGTCCTAACAGGGGCTTCACCTACAATGAGCAGTTCTTC	CASSPNRGFTYNEQFF
TRBV25-1	.	TRBJ2-5	once	15	TGTGCCAGCAGTGACGGGGGCCAGTTAATGGAGACCCAGTACTTC	CASSDGGQLMETQYF
TRBV9	.	TRBJ1-4	.	15	TGTGCCAGCAGCGCGAGCGGCCGCCGGGATGAAAAACTGTTTTTT	CASSASGRRDEKLFF
TRBV9	TRBD1	TRBJ2-6	.	18	TGTGCCAGCAGCGGAGACAGGGGGACTACTTTTTGGGCCAACGTCCTGACTTTC	CASSGDRGTTFWANVLTF
TRBV14	.	TRBJ2-5	.	16	TGTGCCAGCAGCCAAGATTGGAGCAATTTACAAGAGACCCAGTACTTC	CASSQDWSNLQETQYF
TRBV4-1	.	TRBJ1-2	.	15	TGCGCCAGCAGCCAAGATTCTAATGGGGGGCTAGGCTACACCTTC	CASSQDSNGGLGYTF
TRBV7-3	TRBD1	TRBJ1-2	.	14	TGTGCCAGCAGCTTATCAGGGGGCAGTGGAGGCTACACCTTC	CASSLSGGSGGYTF
TRBV12-3/TRBV12-4	.	TRBJ1-2	.	15	TGTGCCAGCAGGGATTCGGGGGGGCTAGTCGGTGGCTACACCTTC	CASRDSGGLVGGYTF
TRBV3-1	.	TRBJ2-7	once	16	TGTGCCAGCAGCCAAAGTCGCACAGCCGCCTCCTACGAGCAGTACTTC	CASSQSRTAASYEQYF
TRBV28	.	TRBJ1-1	.	15	TGTGCCAGCCACGATCGGTCTCCGAGGAACACTGAAGCTTTCTTT	CASHDRSPRNTEAFF
TRBV12-3/TRBV12-4	.	TRBJ2-3	.	14	TGTGCCAGCAGTTTGTCGGGGGCGGGAGATACGCAGTATTTT	CASSLSGAGDTQYF
TRBV20-1	.	TRBJ2-7	once	12	TGCAGTGCTAGGGCGGAGCCCGACGAGCAGTACTTC	CSARAEPDEQYF